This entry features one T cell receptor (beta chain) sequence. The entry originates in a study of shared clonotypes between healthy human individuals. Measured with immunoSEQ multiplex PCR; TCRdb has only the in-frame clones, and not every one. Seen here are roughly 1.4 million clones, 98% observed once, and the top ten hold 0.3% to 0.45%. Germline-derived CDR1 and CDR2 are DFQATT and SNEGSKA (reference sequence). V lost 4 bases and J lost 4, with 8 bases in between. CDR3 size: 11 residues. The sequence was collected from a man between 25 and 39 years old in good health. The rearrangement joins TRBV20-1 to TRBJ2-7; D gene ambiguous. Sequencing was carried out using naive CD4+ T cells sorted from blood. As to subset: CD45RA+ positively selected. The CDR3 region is CSANGFYEQYF. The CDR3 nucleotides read TGCAGTGCTAACGGGTTTTACGAGCAGTACTTC.